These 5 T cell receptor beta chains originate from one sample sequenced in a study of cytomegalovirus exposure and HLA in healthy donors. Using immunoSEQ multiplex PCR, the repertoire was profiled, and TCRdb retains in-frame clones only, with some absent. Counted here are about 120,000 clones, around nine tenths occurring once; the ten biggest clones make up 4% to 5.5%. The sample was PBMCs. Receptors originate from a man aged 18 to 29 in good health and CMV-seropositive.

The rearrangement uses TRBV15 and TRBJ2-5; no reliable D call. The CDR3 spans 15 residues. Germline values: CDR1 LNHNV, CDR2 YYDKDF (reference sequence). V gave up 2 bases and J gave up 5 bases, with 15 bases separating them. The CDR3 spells CATSRPKPGRETQYF. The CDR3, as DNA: TGTGCCACCAGCAGACCCAAGCCGGGTCGGGAGACCCAGTACTTC.

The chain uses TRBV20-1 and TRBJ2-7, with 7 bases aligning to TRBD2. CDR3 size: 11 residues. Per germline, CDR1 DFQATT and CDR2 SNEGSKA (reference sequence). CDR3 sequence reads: CGVGRSYEQYF. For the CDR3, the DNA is TGCGGAGTCGGGAGGTCCTACGAGCAGTACTTC.

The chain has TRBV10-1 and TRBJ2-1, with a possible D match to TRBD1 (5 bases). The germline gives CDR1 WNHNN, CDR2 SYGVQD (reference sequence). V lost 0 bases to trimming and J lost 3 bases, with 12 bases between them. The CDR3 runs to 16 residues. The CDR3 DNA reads TGCGCCAGCAGTGAGTCGCAAGGGGCAGGCTACAATGAGCAGTTCTTC. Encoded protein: CASSESQGAGYNEQFF.

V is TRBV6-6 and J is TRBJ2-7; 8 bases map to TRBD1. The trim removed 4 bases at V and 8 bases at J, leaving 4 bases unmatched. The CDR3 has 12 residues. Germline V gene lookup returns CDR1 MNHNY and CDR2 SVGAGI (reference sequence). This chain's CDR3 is CASSSDRAQQYF. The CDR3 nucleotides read TGTGCCAGCAGTTCGGACAGGGCCCAGCAGTACTTC.

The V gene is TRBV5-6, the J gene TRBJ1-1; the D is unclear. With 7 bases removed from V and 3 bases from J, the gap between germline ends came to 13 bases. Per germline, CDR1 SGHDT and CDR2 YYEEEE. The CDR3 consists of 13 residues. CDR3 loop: CASGRELDTEAFF. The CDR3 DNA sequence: TGTGCCAGCGGTCGGGAATTGGACACTGAAGCTTTCTTT. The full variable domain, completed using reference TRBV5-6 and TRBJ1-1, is DAGVTQSPTHLIKTRGQQVTLRCSPKSGHDTVSWYQQALGQGPQFIFQYYEEEERQRGNFPDRFSGHQFPNYSSELNVNALLLGDSALYLCASGRELDTEAFFGQGTRLTVV.